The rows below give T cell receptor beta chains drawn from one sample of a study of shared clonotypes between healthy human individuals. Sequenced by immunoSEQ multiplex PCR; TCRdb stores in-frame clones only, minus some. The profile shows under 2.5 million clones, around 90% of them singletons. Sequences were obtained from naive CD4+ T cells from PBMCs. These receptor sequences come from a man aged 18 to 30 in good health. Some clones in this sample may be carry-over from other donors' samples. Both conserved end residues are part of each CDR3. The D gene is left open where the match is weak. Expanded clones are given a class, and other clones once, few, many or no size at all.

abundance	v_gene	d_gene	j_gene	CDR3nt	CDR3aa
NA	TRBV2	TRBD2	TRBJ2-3	TGTGCCAGCAGTGAAAGGACTAGCGGGAGAAGGGATACGCAGTATTTT	CASSERTSGRRDTQYF
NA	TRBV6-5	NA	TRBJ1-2	TGTGCCAGCAGTTACTCGTTGGGAGGTTATGGCTACACCTTC	CASSYSLGGYGYTF
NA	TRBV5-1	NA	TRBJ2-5	TGCGCCAGCAGCGAGGGATTAGGGGAGACCCAGTACTTC	CASSEGLGETQYF
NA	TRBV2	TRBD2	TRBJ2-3	TGTGCCAGCAGCTTTACTAGCGGGAGAAACACAGATACGCAGTATTTT	CASSFTSGRNTDTQYF
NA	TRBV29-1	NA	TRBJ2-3	TGCAGCGTTGAAGGGATGGGCGGATACACAGATACGCAGTATTTT	CSVEGMGGYTDTQYF
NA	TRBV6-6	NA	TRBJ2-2	TGTGCCAGCAGAACCGCTCGGGGGCCCACCGGGGAGCTGTTTTTT	CASRTARGPTGELFF
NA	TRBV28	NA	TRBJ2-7	TGTGCCAGTAGCGGCTCCTACGAGCAGTACTTC	CASSGSYEQYF
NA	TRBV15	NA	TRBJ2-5	TGTGCCACCAGCAGAGATCACCCCACCATACCCGATACCCAGTACTTC	CATSRDHPTIPDTQYF
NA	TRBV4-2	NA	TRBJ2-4	TGTGCCAGCAGCCAAGTAGACAGAAACATTCAGTACTTC	CASSQVDRNIQYF
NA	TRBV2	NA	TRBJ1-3	TGTGCCAGCACCCAGACAGCCGCTGGAAACACCATATATTTT	CASTQTAAGNTIYF
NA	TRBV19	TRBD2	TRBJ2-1	TGTGCCAGTAGTTTGGGACTAGCCCCCTATGAGCAGTTCTTC	CASSLGLAPYEQFF
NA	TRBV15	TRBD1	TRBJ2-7	TGTGCCACCAGCAGACCGGGACAGGGGTACGAGCAGTACTTC	CATSRPGQGYEQYF
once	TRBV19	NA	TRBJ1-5	TGTGCCAGTAGTGCCTCGGGCCCCCAGCCCCAGCATTTT	CASSASGPQPQHF
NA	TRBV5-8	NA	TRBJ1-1	TGTGCCAGCAGCTCACAAATGGCCACTGAAGCTTTCTTT	CASSSQMATEAFF
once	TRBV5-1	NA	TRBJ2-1	TGCGCCAGCAGCTTGGCCGATAGCTCCTACAATGAGCAGTTCTTC	CASSLADSSYNEQFF
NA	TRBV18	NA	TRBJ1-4	TGTGCCAGCTCACCCTGGGACGGGAATGAAAAACTGTTTTTT	CASSPWDGNEKLFF
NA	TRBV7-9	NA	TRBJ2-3	TGTGCCAGCAGCTTAGTTCCAGGCGCAGATACGCAGTATTTT	CASSLVPGADTQYF
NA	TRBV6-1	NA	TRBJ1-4	TGTGCCAGCAGTGAGTTGGCGAAACTGTTTTTT	CASSELAKLFF
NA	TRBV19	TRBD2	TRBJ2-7	TGTGCCACCGCGGGGGGCTTGGGGACACAAGCCTACGAGCAGTACTTC	CATAGGLGTQAYEQYF
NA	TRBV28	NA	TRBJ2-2	TGTGCCAGCAGTTGGGCAGGGAGAACCGGGGAGCTGTTTTTT	CASSWAGRTGELFF
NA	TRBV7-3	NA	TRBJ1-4	TGTGCCAGCAGCTCCGGCGCCAATGAAAAACTGTTTTTT	CASSSGANEKLFF
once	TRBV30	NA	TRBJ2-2	TGTGCCTGGAGTGTAACCGTCTCCGGGGAGCTGTTTTTT	CAWSVTVSGELFF
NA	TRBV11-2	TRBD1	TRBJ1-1	TGTGCCAGCAGCTTAAGGGTCAGAGGGGGCTTTACTGAAGCTTTCTTT	CASSLRVRGGFTEAFF
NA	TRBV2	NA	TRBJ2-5	TGTGCCAGCAGTGATTCGGGGAGGAAGACCCAGTACTTC	CASSDSGRKTQYF
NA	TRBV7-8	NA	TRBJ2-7	TGTGCCAGCAGCTACTCGGAGTCCGAGCAGTACTTC	CASSYSESEQYF
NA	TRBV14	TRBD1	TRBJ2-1	TGTGCCAGCAGCCAGTCCAGGGGGCGAGGGGGATCCTCCTACAATGAGCAGTTCTTC	CASSQSRGRGGSSYNEQFF
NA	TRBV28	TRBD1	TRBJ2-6	TGTGCCAGCAGCCCGGGACAGGGGGCAGCTGGGGCCAACGTCCTGACTTTC	CASSPGQGAAGANVLTF
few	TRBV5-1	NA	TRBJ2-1	TGCGCCAGCAGCGAATCTACGCTGAATGAGCAGTTCTTC	CASSESTLNEQFF
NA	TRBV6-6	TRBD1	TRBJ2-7	TGTGCCAGCAGTTACTCAATGGGACAGGGGTTAGACGAGCAGTACTTC	CASSYSMGQGLDEQYF
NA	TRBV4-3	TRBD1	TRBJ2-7	TGCGCCAGCAGCCAAGATCCGGGACAGGGAGACGAGCAGTACTTC	CASSQDPGQGDEQYF
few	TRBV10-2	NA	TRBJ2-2	TGCGCCAGCAGTGCTCAGCAGCAGGGCACCGGGGAGCTGTTTTTT	CASSAQQQGTGELFF
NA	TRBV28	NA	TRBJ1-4	TGTGCCAGCCTGGGGCAGAATAATGAAAAACTGTTTTTT	CASLGQNNEKLFF
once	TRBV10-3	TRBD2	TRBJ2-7	TGTGCCATCAGTCTATTAGCGGGAGAGTACGAGCAGTACTTC	CAISLLAGEYEQYF
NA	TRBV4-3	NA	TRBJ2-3	TGCGCCAACAGCCAAGGGACGAGAGGCGATACGCAGTATTTT	CANSQGTRGDTQYF
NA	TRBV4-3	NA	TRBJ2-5	TGCGCCAGCAGCCAAGGCGTCGGGATTAGCGAAGAGACCCAGTACTTC	CASSQGVGISEETQYF
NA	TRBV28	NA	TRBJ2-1	TGTGCCAGCAGTCCCTACAATGAGCAGTTCTTC	CASSPYNEQFF
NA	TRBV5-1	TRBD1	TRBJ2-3	TGCGCCAGCAGCTGGGGGACAGGGGAGACAGATACGCAGTATTTT	CASSWGTGETDTQYF
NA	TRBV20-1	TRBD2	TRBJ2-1	TGTGGGGGACTAGCGTACAATGAGCAGTTCTTC	CGGLAYNEQFF
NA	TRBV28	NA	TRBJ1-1	TGTGCCAGTCGGACGGCCACTGAAGCTTTCTTT	CASRTATEAFF
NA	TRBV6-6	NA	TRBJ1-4	TGTGCCAGCAGTTATTATCTTGGGTTGGGAAAACTGTTTTTT	CASSYYLGLGKLFF
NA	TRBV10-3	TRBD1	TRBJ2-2	TGTGCCATCAGCCGACAGGGGGCTACGAACACCGGGGAGCTGTTTTTT	CAISRQGATNTGELFF
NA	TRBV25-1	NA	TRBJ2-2	TGTGCCAGCCGGAAGCCCGACGTGAACACCGGGGAGCTGTTTTTT	CASRKPDVNTGELFF
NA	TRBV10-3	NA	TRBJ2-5	TGTGCCACCCGCGAAGGGGGAGAGACCCAGTACTTC	CATREGGETQYF
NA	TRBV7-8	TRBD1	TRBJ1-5	TGTGCCAGCAGCGTCGGATCCGGGACAGGGTCTACTCAGCCCCAGCATTTT	CASSVGSGTGSTQPQHF
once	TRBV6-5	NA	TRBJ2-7	TGTGCCAGCAGTACGGCGTTTTACGAGCAGTACTTC	CASSTAFYEQYF
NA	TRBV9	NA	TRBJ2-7	TGTGCCAGCAGCCCGACTGATTACGAGCAGTACTTC	CASSPTDYEQYF
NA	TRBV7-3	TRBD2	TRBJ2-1	TGTGCCAGCAGCTTATCGCCCAGCGGGAGGGTCAATGAGCAGTTCTTC	CASSLSPSGRVNEQFF
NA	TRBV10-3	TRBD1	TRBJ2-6	TGTGCCATCACCGACGACAGGGGACCTGGGGCCAACGTCCTGACTTTC	CAITDDRGPGANVLTF
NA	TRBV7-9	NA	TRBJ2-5	TGTGCCAGCAGCTTCCCAGGGTTGGAGACCCAGTACTTC	CASSFPGLETQYF
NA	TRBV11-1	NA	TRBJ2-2	TGTGCCAGCAGCTTTCCCCCCATCGGGACCGGGGAGCTGTTTTTT	CASSFPPIGTGELFF
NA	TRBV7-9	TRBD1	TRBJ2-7	TGTGCCAGCGCCAGGACAGGGGCCTCCTACGAGCAGTACTTC	CASARTGASYEQYF
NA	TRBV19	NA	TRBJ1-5	TGTGCCAGTAGTTGGGCGGACGACAATCAGCCCCAGCATTTT	CASSWADDNQPQHF
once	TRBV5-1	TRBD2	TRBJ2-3	TGCGCCAGCAGCGTTACACCGACTAGCGGGAGTTCAGATACGCAGTATTTT	CASSVTPTSGSSDTQYF
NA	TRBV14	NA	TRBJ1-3	TGTGCCAGCAGCCAAGATTTAGCTGGAAACACCATATATTTT	CASSQDLAGNTIYF
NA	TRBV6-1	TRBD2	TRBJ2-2	TGTGCCAGCAAGGAGCGGGGGAGGGGCACCGGGGAGCTGTTTTTT	CASKERGRGTGELFF
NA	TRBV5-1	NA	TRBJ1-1	TGCGCCAGCAGCTTGGAGGTCGACTTTAAGACTGAAGCTTTCTTT	CASSLEVDFKTEAFF
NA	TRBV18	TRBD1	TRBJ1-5	TGTGCCAGCTCACCCTTGGGACAGGGGTTCAATCAGCCCCAGCATTTT	CASSPLGQGFNQPQHF
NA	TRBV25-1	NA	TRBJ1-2	TGTGCCAGCAGTGATTCGCAGGACAACTATGGCTACACCTTC	CASSDSQDNYGYTF
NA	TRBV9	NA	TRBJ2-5	TGTGCCAGCAATGCGGGCGGGGTGGAGACCCAGTACTTC	CASNAGGVETQYF